This TCR beta chain was sequenced in a study of PD-1 blockade in classical Hodgkin lymphoma. Repertoires were generated with immunoSEQ multiplex PCR, while TCRdb's copy carries only in-frame clones and drops some. The table has approximately 25,000 clones, over 60% seen once; the top ten hold 8%. J gave up 3 bases and V 5 bases, and 15 bases lay outside the gene matches. The germline V gene encodes CDR1 MDHEN and CDR2 SYDVKM. This CDR3 has 17 amino acids. All the patients suffered relapse after autologous stem cell transplantation, and brentuximab vedotin exposure differed. The receptor was isolated from a human donor with classical Hodgkin lymphoma. This chain joins TRBV28 and TRBJ2-7; 8 nucleotides align to TRBD2. The sample here was peripheral blood mononuclear cells (PBMCs), taken before the second cycle of nivolumab. DNA of the CDR3: TGTGCCAGCAGTCTAGACATCAGCGGGGGTTTTAGCTACGAGCAGTACTTC. It is translated as CASSLDISGGFSYEQYF.